These 22 T cell receptor beta chains originate from one sample sequenced in a study of OX40 agonist ivuxolimab in advanced cancers. Libraries were prepared by immunoSEQ multiplex PCR; TCRdb keeps only in-frame clonotypes and omits some of them. This sample has under 100,000 clones, with about four fifths found just once. This material consisted of CD4+ or CD8+ T cells sorted from blood, taken in a trial of the OX40 agonist ivuxolimab. These TCRs come from an adult with an advanced solid tumor such as melanoma, head and neck, liver or kidney cancer.

The chain joins TRBV2 to TRBJ2-6, with D possibly TRBD1 on 6 matching bases. The CDR3 runs 17 residues. CDR1 and CDR2 (germline): SNHLY, FYNNEI. V lost 6 bases to trimming and J lost 2 bases, with 17 bases between them. CDR3 region: CASRRDNTLTGANVLTF. Written as DNA, the CDR3 is TGTGCCAGCAGGAGGGACAACACTCTAACTGGGGCCAACGTCCTGACTTTC.

The rearrangement uses TRBV5-1 and TRBJ2-1; D might be TRBD1 or TRBD2, each matching 6 bases. Germline CDR1 and CDR2: SGHRS and YFSETQ. The CDR3 is 17 amino acids. The V end was cut by 0 bases, the J end by 4 bases, with 17 bases between. CDR3 loop: CASSLGVKGGSYNEQFF. The DNA for the CDR3 is TGCGCCAGCAGCTTGGGAGTTAAGGGGGGTTCTTACAATGAGCAGTTCTTC.

The V gene is TRBV30, the J gene TRBJ2-1; TRBD1 is a possible D gene (5 bases). This CDR3 comprises 14 residues. The germline V gene encodes CDR1 GTSNPN and CDR2 SVGIG (reference sequence). V lost 0 bases, J lost 7 bases, and 13 bases lay in between. CDR3 sequence (DNA): TGTGCCTGGAGTGTTTCGACAGTAGAGAATGAGCAGTTCTTC. Encoded protein: CAWSVSTVENEQFF.

This chain joins TRBV27 and TRBJ1-5; D is perhaps TRBD1 (5 bases). Germline CDR1 and CDR2: MNHEY and SMNVEV (reference sequence). This CDR3 has 17 residues. The V and J ends lost 5 bases and 2 bases respectively, with 19 bases between them. The CDR3 nucleotides are TGTGCCAGCAGTCCCACGAACACGGGACGACGCAATCAGCCCCAGCATTTT. It is translated as CASSPTNTGRRNQPQHF.

The chain couples TRBV25-1 to TRBJ2-4; D remains ambiguous. Deletions cut 3 bases from V and 15 bases from J, with 15 bases between. The CDR3 is 12 residues long. Looked up from germline, CDR1 is MGHDK and CDR2 is SYGVNS. The chain's CDR3 is CASSDIVDPLYF. CDR3 sequence (DNA): TGTGCCAGCAGTGATATAGTCGATCCCCTGTACTTC.

CDR3 nucleotide sequence: TGTGCCAGCAGTTTACAGCCGAACACCGGGGAGCTGTTTTTT. It specifies CASSLQPNTGELFF. This chain connects TRBV6-6 to TRBJ2-2; D is unclear. The CDR3 loop spans 14 amino acids. The germline V and J ends were trimmed by 4 bases and 0 bases, with 6 bases remaining between them. Per the germline V gene, CDR1 is MNHNY and CDR2 is SVGAGI (reference sequence).

The V and J genes are TRBV9 and TRBJ1-3; D is unresolved. Germline CDR1 is SGDLS and CDR2 is YYNGEE. This CDR3 has 18 residues. V was clipped by 0 bases and J by 0 bases, with 16 bases between them. The CDR3 loop is CASSVGSPRMSSGNTIYF. The CDR3 coding sequence is TGTGCCAGCAGCGTAGGTTCACCGAGGATGAGCTCTGGAAACACCATATATTTT.

In its sample, this clone was seen a few times. V is TRBV29-1 and J is TRBJ1-2; D remains ambiguous. The germline gives CDR1 SQVTM, CDR2 ANQGSEA. CDR3 length: 15 amino acids. Between the trimmed V and J ends, which lost 3 bases and 7 bases, there was a span of 21 bases. The CDR3 nucleotides are TGCAGCGTTGATGCTCAGGCCTTAACCCTAGGTGGCTACACCTTC. Encoded protein: CSVDAQALTLGGYTF.

The table lists this clone with a few counts. This sequence joins TRBV6-1 and TRBJ2-3; no clear D gene. Germline V gives CDR1 MNHNS, CDR2 SASEGT. CDR3 length: 13 residues. V was cut by 1 base and J by 6 bases, with 8 bases left in between. The CDR3 region is CASSEGAVDTQYF. The CDR3 DNA sequence: TGTGCCAGCAGTGAAGGGGCAGTCGATACGCAGTATTTT.

This rearrangement joins TRBV10-3 to TRBJ2-1; TRBD2 matches 7 bases. This CDR3 is 16 amino acids long. With V trimmed by 4 bases and J by 1 base, 7 bases remained unmatched. CDR1 is ENHRY and CDR2 is SYGVKD in the germline V gene. The CDR3 loop reads CAISGEGAGSYNEQFF. CDR3 sequence (DNA): TGTGCCATCAGTGGGGAGGGAGCGGGATCCTACAATGAGCAGTTCTTC.

This chain connects TRBV5-5 to TRBJ1-2, with D uncertain. Germline V gene lookup returns CDR1 SGHKS and CDR2 YYEKEE (reference sequence). The CDR3 is 15 amino acids. Deletions cut 1 base from V and 2 bases from J, with 12 bases between. The CDR3 region is CASSLTTSGNYGYTF. DNA of the CDR3: TGTGCCAGCAGCTTGACAACCTCAGGCAACTATGGCTACACCTTC.

The chain joins TRBV27 to TRBJ1-5, with no clear D. The CDR3 covers 12 residues. V was cut by 6 bases and J by 6 bases, with 9 bases left in between. Germline V CDR1 and CDR2: MNHEY, SMNVEV (reference sequence). In nucleotides, the CDR3 is TGTGCCAGCAGCCACCCGACTCAGCCCCAGCATTTT. Encoded protein: CASSHPTQPQHF.

The rearrangement links TRBV5-4 to TRBJ2-2, with D possibly TRBD1 on 5 matching bases. The CDR3 covers 18 residues. Germline CDR1 is SGHNT and CDR2 is YYREEE (reference sequence). V was clipped by 4 bases and J by 6 bases, with 25 bases between them. The CDR3 DNA reads TGTGCCAGCAGCCAAAAGAACACAGGATCCTCGTTTTCCGGGGAGCTGTTTTTT. It encodes CASSQKNTGSSFSGELFF.

This chain uses TRBV29-1 with TRBJ2-5; 9 nucleotides agree with TRBD1. The CDR3 loop spans 15 amino acids. CDR1 is SQVTM, CDR2 ANQGSEA, per germline. Trimming removed 7 bases from V and 5 bases from J; junction bases left unmatched: 14. The CDR3 spells CSAKAYRGLGETQYF. For the CDR3, the DNA is TGCAGCGCTAAAGCTTACAGGGGGCTGGGGGAGACCCAGTACTTC.

This sequence joins TRBV5-1 and TRBJ2-7; D is undetermined. Between the trimmed V and J ends, which lost 1 base and 4 bases, there was a span of 15 bases. In germline, CDR1 is SGHRS, CDR2 YFSETQ. This CDR3 has 15 residues. CDR3 loop: CASSLYPGRSYEQYF. The CDR3 DNA is TGCGCCAGCAGCTTGTATCCAGGCCGATCATACGAGCAGTACTTC. Combining the CDR3 with reference TRBV5-1 and TRBJ2-7 gives the whole variable domain KAGVTQTPRYLIKTRGQQVTLSCSPISGHRSVSWYQQTPGQGLQFLFEYFSETQRNKGNFPGRFSGRQFSNSRSEMNVSTLELGDSALYLCASSLYPGRSYEQYFGPGTRLTVT.

The J gene is TRBJ1-1, the V gene TRBV6-5, with TRBD1 as a possible D gene (5 bases). V was shortened by 2 bases and J by 3 bases, with 13 bases between the two germline ends. Germline values: CDR1 MNHEY, CDR2 SVGAGI. CDR3 size: 15 residues. The CDR3 is CASSYQLGGDTEAFF. The CDR3 DNA follows: TGTGCCAGCAGTTACCAATTGGGGGGGGACACTGAAGCTTTCTTT.

The chain couples TRBV19 to TRBJ1-3; 7 bases align to TRBD1. The CDR3 totals 15 residues. The germline V gene has CDR1 LNHDA and CDR2 SQIVND (reference sequence). The V gene end was trimmed by 5 bases and the J gene end by 2 bases; junction bases not matched to a gene: 6. The CDR3 DNA sequence: TGTGCCAGTAGTGATTACAGGGGTACTGGAAACACCATATATTTT. It specifies CASSDYRGTGNTIYF.

The chain links TRBV10-3 to TRBJ2-7; 9 bases line up with TRBD1. Germline V gives CDR1 ENHRY, CDR2 SYGVKD. The CDR3 is made up of 14 amino acids. The V gene end was trimmed by 1 base and the J gene end by 3 bases; junction bases not matched to a gene: 1. The CDR3 spells CAISEWGQGYEQYF. As DNA, the CDR3 is TGTGCCATCAGTGAGTGGGGACAGGGCTACGAGCAGTACTTC.

This chain links TRBV10-1 with TRBJ1-6; a weak D match, TRBD1 (5 bases). The CDR3 sequence is 19 residues long. Germline values: CDR1 WNHNN, CDR2 SYGVQD (reference sequence). The ends were cut back, 2 bases at V and 0 bases at J, with 17 bases in the middle. In nucleotides, the CDR3 is TGCGCCAGCAGTGAGAGGCTGGGGACGGCGAGCTCCTATAATTCACCCCTCCACTTT. This translates into CASSERLGTASSYNSPLHF.

This chain connects TRBV19 to TRBJ2-5; D ambiguous. The CDR3 contains 14 residues. Trimming removed 1 base from V and 4 bases from J, with 10 bases in between. The germline CDR1 and CDR2 sequences are LNHDA and SQIVND (reference sequence). DNA for the CDR3: TGTGCCAGTAGTATAGGAGCCGTGGCAGAGACCCAGTACTTC. This codes for CASSIGAVAETQYF.

The chain uses TRBV7-6 and TRBJ2-7, with a possible D match to TRBD2 (6 bases). V shed 6 bases and J shed 5 bases, with 20 bases lying between them. Per the germline V gene, CDR1 is SGHVS and CDR2 is FNYEAQ. The CDR3 contains 15 residues. CDR3 nucleotides: TGTGCCAGCAGTCGCGACTGGGACCGGGGGAACGAGCAGTACTTC. Protein product: CASSRDWDRGNEQYF.

V usage is TRBV28 and J usage is TRBJ1-1; D is undetermined. Trimming took off 6 bases at V and 1 base at J, with 15 bases between the two ends. This CDR3 region has 15 residues. Germline assignment: CDR1 MDHEN and CDR2 SYDVKM. The CDR3 here is CASSPPQDPNTEAFF. CDR3 bases: TGTGCCAGCAGCCCGCCTCAGGATCCGAACACTGAAGCTTTCTTT. The full variable domain, its missing parts supplied by reference TRBV28 and TRBJ1-1, is DVKVTQSSRYLVKRTGEKVFLECVQDMDHENMFWYRQDPGLGLRLIYFSYDVKMKEKGDIPEGYSVSREKKERFSLILESASTNQTSMYLCASSPPQDPNTEAFFGQGTRLTVV.